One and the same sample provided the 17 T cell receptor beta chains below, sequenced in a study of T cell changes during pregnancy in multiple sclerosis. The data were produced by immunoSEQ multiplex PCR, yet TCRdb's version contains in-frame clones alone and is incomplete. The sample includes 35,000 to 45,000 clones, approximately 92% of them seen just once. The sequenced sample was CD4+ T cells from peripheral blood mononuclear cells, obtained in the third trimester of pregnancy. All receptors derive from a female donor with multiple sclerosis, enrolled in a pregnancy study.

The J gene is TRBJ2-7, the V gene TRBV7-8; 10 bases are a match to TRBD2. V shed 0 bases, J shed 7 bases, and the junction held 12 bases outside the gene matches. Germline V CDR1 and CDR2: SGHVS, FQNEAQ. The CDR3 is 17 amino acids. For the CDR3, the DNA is TGTGCCAGCAGCTTAGCGAAGCGAGCGGGAGGGCCGGGGGAGCAGTACTTC. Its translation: CASSLAKRAGGPGEQYF.

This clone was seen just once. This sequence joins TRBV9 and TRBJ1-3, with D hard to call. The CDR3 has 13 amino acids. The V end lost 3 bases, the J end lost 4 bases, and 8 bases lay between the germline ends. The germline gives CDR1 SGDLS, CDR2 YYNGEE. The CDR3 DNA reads TGTGCCAGCAGCGCAGGTACAGGAAACACCATATATTTT. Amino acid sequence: CASSAGTGNTIYF.

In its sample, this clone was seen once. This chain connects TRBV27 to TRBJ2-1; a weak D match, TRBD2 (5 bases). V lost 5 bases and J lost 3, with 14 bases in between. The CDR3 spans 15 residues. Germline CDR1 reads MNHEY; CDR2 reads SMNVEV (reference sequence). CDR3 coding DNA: TGTGCCAGCAGTCCCGGCCCTGGGAGCTACAATGAGCAGTTCTTC. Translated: CASSPGPGSYNEQFF.

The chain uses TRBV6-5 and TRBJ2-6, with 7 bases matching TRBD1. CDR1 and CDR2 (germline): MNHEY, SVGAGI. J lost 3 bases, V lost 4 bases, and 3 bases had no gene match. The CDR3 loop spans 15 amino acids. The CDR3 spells CASSSTGFGANVLTF. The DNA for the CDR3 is TGTGCCAGCAGTTCGACAGGGTTTGGGGCCAACGTCCTGACTTTC.

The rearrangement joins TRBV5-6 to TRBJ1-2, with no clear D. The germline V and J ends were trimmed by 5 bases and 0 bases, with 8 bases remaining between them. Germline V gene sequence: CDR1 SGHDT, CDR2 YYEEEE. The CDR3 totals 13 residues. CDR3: CASSSEANYGYTF. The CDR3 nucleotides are TGTGCCAGCAGTTCAGAAGCTAACTATGGCTACACCTTC.

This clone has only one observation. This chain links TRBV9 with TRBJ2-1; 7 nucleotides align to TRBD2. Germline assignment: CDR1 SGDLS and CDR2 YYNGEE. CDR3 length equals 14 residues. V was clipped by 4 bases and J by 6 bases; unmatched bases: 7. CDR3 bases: TGTGCCAGCAGCTTTGGCGGGAGTCTCAATGAGCAGTTCTTC. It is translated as CASSFGGSLNEQFF.

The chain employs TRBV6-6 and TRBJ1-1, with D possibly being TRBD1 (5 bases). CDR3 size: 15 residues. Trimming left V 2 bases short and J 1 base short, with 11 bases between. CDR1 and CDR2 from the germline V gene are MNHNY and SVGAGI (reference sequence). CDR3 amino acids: CASSYVGTENTEAFF. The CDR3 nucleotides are TGTGCCAGCAGTTACGTCGGGACTGAGAACACTGAAGCTTTCTTT.

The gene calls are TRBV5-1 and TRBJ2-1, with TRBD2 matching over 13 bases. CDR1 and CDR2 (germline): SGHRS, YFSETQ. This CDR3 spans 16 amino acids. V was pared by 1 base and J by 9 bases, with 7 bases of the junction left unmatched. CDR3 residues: CASSLWTSGSLGEQFF. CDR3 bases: TGCGCCAGCAGCTTGTGGACTAGCGGGAGTCTCGGTGAGCAGTTCTTC.

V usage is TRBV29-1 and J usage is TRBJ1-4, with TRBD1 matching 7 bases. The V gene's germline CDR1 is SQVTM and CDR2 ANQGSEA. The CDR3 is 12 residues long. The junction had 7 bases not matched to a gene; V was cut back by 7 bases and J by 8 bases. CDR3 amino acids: CSARRGREKLFF. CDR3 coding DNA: TGCAGCGCCCGGAGGGGGCGGGAAAAACTGTTTTTT.

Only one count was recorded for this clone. The CDR3 bases are TGTGCCTGGACCCCCGGGACAGATACGCAGTATTTT. Translated, it gives CAWTPGTDTQYF. The chain is built from TRBV30 and TRBJ2-3; D unclear. This CDR3 is built from 12 residues. Germline loops: CDR1 GTSNPN, CDR2 SVGIG (reference sequence). V lost 4 bases and J lost 3, with 8 bases in between. The full variable domain, in which reference TRBV30 and TRBJ2-3 provide the parts outside the CDR3, is SQTIHQWPATLVQPVGSPLSLECTVEGTSNPNLYWYRQAAGRGLQLLFYSVGIGQISSEVPQNLSASRPQDRQFILSSKKLLLSDSGFYLCAWTPGTDTQYFGPGTRLTVL.

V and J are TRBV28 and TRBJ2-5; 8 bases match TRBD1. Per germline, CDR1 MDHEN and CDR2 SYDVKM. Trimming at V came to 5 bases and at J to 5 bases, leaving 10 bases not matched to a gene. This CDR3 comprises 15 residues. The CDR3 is CASSATGGMGETQYF. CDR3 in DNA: TGTGCCAGCAGTGCTACAGGGGGTATGGGGGAGACCCAGTACTTC.

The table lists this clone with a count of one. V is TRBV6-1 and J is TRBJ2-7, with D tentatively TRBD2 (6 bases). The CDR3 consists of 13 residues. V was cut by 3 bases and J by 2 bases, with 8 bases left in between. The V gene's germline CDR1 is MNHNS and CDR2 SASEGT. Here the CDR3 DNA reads TGTGCCAGCAGTGAGTGGGGGGCCTACGAGCAGTACTTC. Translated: CASSEWGAYEQYF.

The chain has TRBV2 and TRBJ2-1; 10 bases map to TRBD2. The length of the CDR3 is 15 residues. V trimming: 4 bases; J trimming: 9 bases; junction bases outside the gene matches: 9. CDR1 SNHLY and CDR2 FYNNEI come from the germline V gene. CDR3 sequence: CASSVTSGAQGEQFF. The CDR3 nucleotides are TGTGCCAGCAGTGTTACTAGCGGGGCCCAGGGTGAGCAGTTCTTC.

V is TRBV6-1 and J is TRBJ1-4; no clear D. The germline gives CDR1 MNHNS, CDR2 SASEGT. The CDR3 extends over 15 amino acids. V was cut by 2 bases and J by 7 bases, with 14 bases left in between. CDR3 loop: CASSEIGSPFEKLFF. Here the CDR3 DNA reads TGTGCCAGCAGTGAAATTGGCTCGCCCTTTGAAAAACTGTTTTTT.

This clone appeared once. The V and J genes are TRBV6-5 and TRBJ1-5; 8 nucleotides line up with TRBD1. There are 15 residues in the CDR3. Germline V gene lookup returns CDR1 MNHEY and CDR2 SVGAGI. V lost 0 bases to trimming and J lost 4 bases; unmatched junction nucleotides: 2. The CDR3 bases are TGTGCCAGCAGTTACTCATGGGACAGGAATCAGCCCCAGCATTTT. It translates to CASSYSWDRNQPQHF.

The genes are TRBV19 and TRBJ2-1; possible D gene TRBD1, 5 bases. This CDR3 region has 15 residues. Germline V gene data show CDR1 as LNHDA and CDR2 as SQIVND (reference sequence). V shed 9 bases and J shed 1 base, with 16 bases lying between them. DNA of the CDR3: TGTGCCAGCAGGGTGGTATCAGGGTCCTACAATGAGCAGTTCTTC. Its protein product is CASRVVSGSYNEQFF.

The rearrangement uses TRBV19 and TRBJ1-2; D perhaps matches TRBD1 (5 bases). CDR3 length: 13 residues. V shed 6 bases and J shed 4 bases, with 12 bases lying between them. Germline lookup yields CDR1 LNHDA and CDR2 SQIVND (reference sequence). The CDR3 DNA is TGTGCCAGTAGGCCCGGGACTGCCTATGGCTACACCTTC. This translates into CASRPGTAYGYTF.